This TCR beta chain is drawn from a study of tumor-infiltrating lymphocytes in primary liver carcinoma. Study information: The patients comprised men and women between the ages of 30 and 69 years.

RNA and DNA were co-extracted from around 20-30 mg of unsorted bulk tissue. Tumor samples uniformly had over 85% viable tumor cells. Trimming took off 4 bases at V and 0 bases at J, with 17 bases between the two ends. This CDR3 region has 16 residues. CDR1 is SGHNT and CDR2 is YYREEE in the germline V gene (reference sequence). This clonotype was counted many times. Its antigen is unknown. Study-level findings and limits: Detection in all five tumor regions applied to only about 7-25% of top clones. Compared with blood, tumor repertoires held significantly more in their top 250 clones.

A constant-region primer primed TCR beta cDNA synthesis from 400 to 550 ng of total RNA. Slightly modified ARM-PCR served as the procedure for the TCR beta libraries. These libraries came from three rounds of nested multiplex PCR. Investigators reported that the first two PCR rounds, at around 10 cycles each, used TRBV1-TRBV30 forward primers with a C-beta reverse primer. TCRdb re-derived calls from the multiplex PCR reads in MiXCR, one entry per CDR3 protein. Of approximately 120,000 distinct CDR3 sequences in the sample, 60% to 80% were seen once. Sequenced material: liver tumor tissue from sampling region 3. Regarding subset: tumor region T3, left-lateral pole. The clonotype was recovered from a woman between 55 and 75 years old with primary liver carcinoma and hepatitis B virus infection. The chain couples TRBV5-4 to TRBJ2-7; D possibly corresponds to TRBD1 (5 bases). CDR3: CASSLDSRTPSYEQYF. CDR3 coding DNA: TGTGCCAGCAGCCTCGACTCCCGGACACCCTCCTACGAGCAGTACTTC.